These 17 T cell receptor beta chains originate from one sample sequenced in a study of shared clonotypes between healthy human individuals. The assay was immunoSEQ multiplex PCR, and TCRdb's table has in-frame clones only and misses some. The sample has over a million clones; 95% to 99% are singletons. Material for sequencing was naive CD4+ T cells sorted from blood. Noted subset: CD45RA+ positively selected. The receptors here all came from a man aged 25 to 40 in good health.

V gene TRBV6-5 combines with J gene TRBJ2-1; 12 bases fit TRBD2. CDR3 size: 15 residues. With 6 bases clipped from V and 4 bases from J, the junction kept 4 bases outside the gene matches. Germline CDR1 and CDR2: MNHEY and SVGAGI. CDR3 region: CASRILAGGYNEQFF. The CDR3, as DNA: TGTGCCAGCAGGATCCTAGCGGGAGGGTACAATGAGCAGTTCTTC.

On this clone itself: This sample includes further DNA sequences coding for the same CDR3. The genes are TRBV7-2 and TRBJ2-7, with D hard to call. Germline CDR1 is SGHTA and CDR2 is FQGNSA. The CDR3 is 14 residues long. V was pared by 1 base and J by 0 bases, with 7 bases between. The chain's CDR3 is CASSLDRSSYEQYF. The CDR3 DNA sequence: TGTGCCAGCAGCTTAGACAGAAGCTCCTACGAGCAGTACTTC.

This CDR3 reads CASSLARLQETQYF. The CDR3 nucleotides are TGTGCCAGCAGCTTGGCCCGGCTACAAGAGACCCAGTACTTC. The genes are TRBV5-4 and TRBJ2-5; D is ambiguous. Trimming removed 0 bases at V and 2 bases at J, with 8 bases between. The CDR3 is 14 residues long. Germline CDR1 and CDR2: SGHNT and YYREEE (reference sequence).

V and J are TRBV7-3 and TRBJ2-1; D may correspond to TRBD1 or TRBD2 (5 bases each). The CDR3 sequence is 17 residues long. V was shortened by 2 bases and J by 6 bases, with 20 bases between the two germline ends. Germline CDR1 reads SGHTA; CDR2 reads FQGTGA. The CDR3 sequence: CASSLLPRTGTSNEQFF. For the CDR3, the DNA is TGTGCCAGCAGCTTACTCCCTAGAACCGGGACCAGCAATGAGCAGTTCTTC.

This chain joins TRBV20-1 and TRBJ2-1, with D uncertain. The CDR3 runs to 11 residues. The germline V gene encodes CDR1 DFQATT and CDR2 SNEGSKA (reference sequence). V dropped 3 bases and J dropped 10 bases, with 10 bases sitting between them. CDR3 nucleotide sequence: TGCAGTGCTAGGGTAATATACGAGCAGTTCTTC. It yields the protein CSARVIYEQFF.

The gene calls are TRBV28 and TRBJ1-5, with D tentatively TRBD1 (6 bases). The V gene lost 10 bases and the J gene lost 0 bases, with 25 bases spanning the gap. The CDR3 is 18 amino acids. CDR1 MDHEN and CDR2 SYDVKM come from the germline V gene. CDR3 sequence reads: CAIQVPGTTKYSNQPQHF. The CDR3 DNA sequence: TGTGCCATCCAGGTCCCCGGGACAACGAAATATAGCAATCAGCCCCAGCATTTT.

Only one count was recorded for this clone. This chain connects TRBV5-1 to TRBJ2-5, with D possibly being TRBD1 (6 bases). The germline V and J ends were trimmed by 4 bases and 4 bases, with 20 bases remaining between them. The CDR3 extends over 16 amino acids. Looked up from germline, CDR1 is SGHRS and CDR2 is YFSETQ. The DNA for the CDR3 is TGCGCCAGCAGCCCCAGTCCCGGGACAATTTCAGAGACCCAGTACTTC. Translation: CASSPSPGTISETQYF. Full variable domain (missing parts from reference TRBV5-1 and TRBJ2-5): KAGVTQTPRYLIKTRGQQVTLSCSPISGHRSVSWYQQTPGQGLQFLFEYFSETQRNKGNFPGRFSGRQFSNSRSEMNVSTLELGDSALYLCASSPSPGTISETQYFGPGTRLLVL.

V gene TRBV5-4 combines with J gene TRBJ2-3, with TRBD1 matching 8 bases. Germline lookup yields CDR1 SGHNT and CDR2 YYREEE (reference sequence). There are 14 residues in the CDR3. V was pared by 2 bases and J by 4 bases, with 3 bases of the junction left unmatched. CDR3 nucleotide sequence: TGTGCCAGCAGCTTCTCGACAGGGGCAGATACGCAGTATTTT. Translating gives CASSFSTGADTQYF.

The chain carries TRBV6-5 and TRBJ2-4, with D unclear. The CDR3 length is 14 residues. Germline CDR1 and CDR2: MNHEY and SVGAGI. V was shortened by 5 bases and J by 5 bases, with 13 bases between the two germline ends. The CDR3 reads CASSPGQAQNIQYF. CDR3 sequence (DNA): TGTGCCAGCAGTCCCGGCCAGGCCCAAAACATTCAGTACTTC.

The chain has TRBV4-3 and TRBJ1-3; tentative D call: TRBD1 (6 bases). Trimming took off 0 bases at V and 2 bases at J, with 17 bases between the two ends. Looked up from germline, CDR1 is LGHNA and CDR2 is YSLEER. The CDR3 has 18 residues. CDR3 nucleotides: TGCGCCAGCAGCCAAGAGAGGGAACAGGGAGCGCCTGGAAACACCATATATTTT. Translated: CASSQEREQGAPGNTIYF.

The chain couples TRBV7-2 to TRBJ2-7; D may match TRBD1 or TRBD2 (5 bases each). Trimming removed 1 base at V and 4 bases at J, with 14 bases between. The CDR3 contains 15 residues. Germline CDR1 reads SGHTA; CDR2 reads FQGNSA. The CDR3 loop reads CASSLGRGRIYEQYF. The CDR3 bases are TGTGCCAGCAGCTTAGGTCGGGGACGGATTTACGAGCAGTACTTC.

The J gene is TRBJ1-2, the V gene TRBV27; 8 bases map to TRBD1. This CDR3 is built from 16 residues. Germline V lookup: CDR1 MNHEY, CDR2 SMNVEV (reference sequence). After removal of 7 bases from V and 2 bases from J, the junction contained 12 bases not matched to a gene. CDR3 nucleotide sequence: TGTGCCAGCACCCAAATTGGCCCAGGGGGCAACTATGGCTACACCTTC. Translated, it gives CASTQIGPGGNYGYTF.

The rearrangement links TRBV5-5 to TRBJ2-3; 14 nucleotides line up with TRBD2. The CDR3 totals 18 residues. Germline CDR1 reads SGHKS; CDR2 reads YYEKEE (reference sequence). With 1 base clipped from V and 1 base from J, the junction kept 5 bases outside the gene matches. Here the CDR3 DNA reads TGTGCCAGCAGCTTGTTCCCGGGACTAGCGGGAGGCACAGATACGCAGTATTTT. This codes for CASSLFPGLAGGTDTQYF. Complete variable domain (other parts from reference TRBV5-5 and TRBJ2-3): DAGVTQSPTHLIKTRGQQVTLRCSPISGHKSVSWYQQVLGQGPQFIFQYYEKEERGRGNFPDRFSARQFPNYSSELNVNALLLGDSALYLCASSLFPGLAGGTDTQYFGPGTRLTVL.

This clone has only a few counts. This rearrangement joins TRBV4-1 to TRBJ2-7, with TRBD1 matching over 7 bases. Losses at the gene ends were 0 bases for V and 4 bases for J; bases not matched to a gene: 6. The CDR3 totals 15 residues. Germline V lookup: CDR1 MGHRA, CDR2 YSYEKL. The CDR3 sequence: CASSQDRGQYYEQYF. CDR3 DNA sequence: TGCGCCAGCAGCCAAGATCGGGGACAGTATTACGAGCAGTACTTC.

The chain is built from TRBV5-4 and TRBJ1-5; D call uncertain. The germline V gene has CDR1 SGHNT and CDR2 YYREEE (reference sequence). The CDR3 has 14 amino acids. Between the trimmed V and J ends, which lost 4 bases and 7 bases, there was a span of 15 bases. Here the CDR3 reads CASSLGRLRQPQHF. CDR3 DNA: TGTGCCAGCAGCCTTGGACGGCTCAGACAGCCCCAGCATTTT.

J is TRBJ2-4 and V is TRBV29-1; 8 bases are shared with TRBD1. Germline lookup yields CDR1 SQVTM and CDR2 ANQGSEA. Trimming removed 4 bases from V and 2 bases from J; junction bases left unmatched: 22. CDR3 size: 20 residues. The CDR3 bases are TGCAGCGTTGGGGAGGACAGGGCAAGGCCCAATAAAGCGACCAAAAACATTCAGTACTTC. It specifies CSVGEDRARPNKATKNIQYF.

The chain recombines TRBV5-1 with TRBJ2-5; possibly TRBD1 for D (6 bases). The V gene lost 2 bases and the J gene lost 6 bases, with 11 bases spanning the gap. The CDR3 runs to 13 residues. Germline-derived CDR1 and CDR2 are SGHRS and YFSETQ. CDR3 nucleotide sequence: TGCGCCAGCAGCTTATCAGGGGAGAAGACCCAGTACTTC. It is translated as CASSLSGEKTQYF. Full variable domain (remainder filled in from reference TRBV5-1 and TRBJ2-5): KAGVTQTPRYLIKTRGQQVTLSCSPISGHRSVSWYQQTPGQGLQFLFEYFSETQRNKGNFPGRFSGRQFSNSRSEMNVSTLELGDSALYLCASSLSGEKTQYFGPGTRLLVL.